What follows are 15 T cell receptor beta chains derived from one specimen sequenced in a study of patients and donors after allogeneic stem cell transplantation. Each CDR3 protein is one row after TCRdb ran MiXCR on the RT-PCR reads. Among more than 850,000 distinct CDR3 sequences listed, approximately 19% were seen once. Sequenced material: blood, either unsorted or a sorted T cell fraction (not recorded which). The receptors were gathered from a human donor who was either an allogeneic HSCT recipient or a stem cell or donor lymphocyte infusion donor (not recorded which). It is not recorded whose cells these are; they may come from a transplant donor.

This rearrangement joins TRBV24-1 to TRBJ2-7, with D perhaps TRBD1 (6 bases). This CDR3 spans 11 amino acids. Trimming took 9 bases from V and 4 from J, leaving 9 bases between them. The germline gives CDR1 KGHDR, CDR2 SFDVKD. This CDR3 is CATAQGYEQYF. The DNA of the CDR3 is TGTGCCACCGCACAGGGTTACGAGCAGTACTTC.

The chain combines TRBV7-9 with TRBJ2-3; the D gene is possibly TRBD1 (5 bases). This CDR3 is 15 amino acids long. Per germline, CDR1 SEHNR and CDR2 FQNEAQ (reference sequence). V lost 4 bases to trimming and J lost 3 bases, with 14 bases between them. CDR3 amino acids: CASSSRQLLTDTQYF. As DNA, the CDR3 is TGTGCCAGCAGCTCTCGACAGTTACTAACAGATACGCAGTATTTT.

This clonotype has just a few counts. At one boundary the junction diverges from the germline segment, which might be a read error. The chain links TRBV7-7 to TRBJ2-2; D is unresolved. The CDR3 length is 14 residues. The germline V gene encodes CDR1 SSHAT and CDR2 FNYEAQ (reference sequence). The DNA of the CDR3 is TGTGCTAGCAGCTTACAACATAACACCGGGGAGCTGTTTTTT. It specifies CASSLQHNTGELFF.

J is TRBJ2-3 and V is TRBV4-3; D remains unclear. The germline V gene encodes CDR1 LGHNA and CDR2 YSLEER. V was cut by 4 bases and J by 1 base, with 18 bases left in between. This CDR3 region has 17 residues. The CDR3 reads CASSPTLRTLGTDTQYF. In nucleotides, the CDR3 is TGCGCCAGCAGCCCAACCCTCAGGACCCTCGGCACAGATACGCAGTATTTT.

Only a few counts were recorded for this clonotype. This rearrangement joins TRBV6-2 or TRBV6-3 to TRBJ2-3; D may correspond to TRBD1 or TRBD2 (5 bases each). V lost 1 base, J lost 5 bases, and 13 bases lay in between. Germline lookup yields CDR1 MNHEY and CDR2 SVGEGT. This CDR3 has 15 residues. CDR3 nucleotides: TGTGCCAGCAGTTACTTTGGGACCGCAAGAGATACGCAGTATTTT. It yields the protein CASSYFGTARDTQYF.

This clonotype was counted only a few times. The chain couples TRBV5-1 to TRBJ2-5, with 8 bases that match TRBD2. The CDR3 has 14 amino acids. Trimming removed 2 bases from V and 5 bases from J; junction bases left unmatched: 5. The V gene's germline CDR1 is SGHRS and CDR2 YFSETQ. The CDR3 reads CASSFGLAAETQYF. The CDR3 DNA sequence: TGCGCCAGCAGCTTCGGACTAGCCGCGGAGACCCAGTACTTC.

This clonotype occurred a few times. This chain connects TRBV15 to TRBJ1-2; D ambiguous. The germline V gene has CDR1 LNHNV and CDR2 YYDKDF (reference sequence). This CDR3 is built from 15 residues. Between the trimmed V and J ends, which lost 0 bases and 7 bases, there was a span of 15 bases. CDR3 bases: TGTGCCACCAGCAGAGATTTAAGTCCCCCAGGTGGCTACACCTTC. It translates to CATSRDLSPPGGYTF.

The J gene is TRBJ2-1, the V gene TRBV5-1, with 8 bases fitting TRBD2. V dropped 4 bases and J dropped 7; count of bases not matched to a gene: 7. Germline CDR1 SGHRS, CDR2 YFSETQ. The CDR3 length is 14 residues. DNA of the CDR3: TGCGCCAGCAGCCGAGCGGGAGAAGGAAATGAGCAGTTCTTC. Amino acids: CASSRAGEGNEQFF.

The sample holds many counts of this clonotype. The chain employs TRBV20-1 and TRBJ1-2, with D uncertain. Germline CDR1 and CDR2: DFQATT and SNEGSKA (reference sequence). V was shortened by 0 bases and J by 4 bases, with 9 bases between the two germline ends. The CDR3 runs 13 residues. CDR3 residues: CSARDRKGYGYTF. CDR3 nucleotide sequence: TGCAGTGCTAGAGATCGCAAGGGCTATGGCTACACCTTC.

This clonotype came up a few times. V usage is TRBV5-5 and J usage is TRBJ2-7, with 8 bases identical to TRBD1. Germline V lookup: CDR1 SGHKS, CDR2 YYEKEE (reference sequence). The CDR3 has 13 amino acids. V shed 6 bases, J shed 5 bases, and the junction held 7 bases outside the gene matches. CDR3 nucleotides: TGTGCCAGCACTAGGACAGGGTCAAACGAGCAGTACTTC. Protein product: CASTRTGSNEQYF. Looking up the rest from reference TRBV5-5 and TRBJ2-7 gives the full variable domain: DAGVTQSPTHLIKTRGQQVTLRCSPISGHKSVSWYQQVLGQGPQFIFQYYEKEERGRGNFPDRFSARQFPNYSSELNVNALLLGDSALYLCASTRTGSNEQYFGPGTRLTVT.

The sample holds many counts of this clonotype. The chain links TRBV29-1 to TRBJ1-2, with 7 bases fitting TRBD1. The CDR3 runs 12 residues. The germline V gene has CDR1 SQVTM and CDR2 ANQGSEA. J was trimmed by 2 bases and V by 6 bases; bases with no gene match: 3. CDR3 protein: CSVGDSNYGYTF. In DNA form, the CDR3 reads TGCAGCGTCGGGGACAGCAACTATGGCTACACCTTC.

There are a few counts of this clonotype. The chain recombines TRBV21-1 with TRBJ2-5; the table's D gene call, TRBD1, was not cross checked with the DNA. TRBV21-1 is deemed a pseudogene. CDR3 length equals 18 residues. The CDR3 protein is CASSHSPWGDRGQETQYF. The CDR3, as DNA: TGTGCCAGCAGCCATTCACCTTGGGGGGACAGGGGGCAAGAGACCCAGTACTTC.

CDR3 nucleotide sequence: TGCAGTGCTAGAAAACCCTCAGGGGACTCTGGAAACACCATATATTTT. This translates into CSARKPSGDSGNTIYF. The chain combines TRBV20-1 with TRBJ1-3; a weak D match, TRBD1 (6 bases). The CDR3 covers 16 residues. Germline V gene data show CDR1 as DFQATT and CDR2 as SNEGSKA (reference sequence). V lost 2 bases to trimming and J lost 0 bases, with 14 bases between them.

The chain combines TRBV5-1 with TRBJ1-4, with 7 nucleotides matching TRBD1. Germline V CDR1 and CDR2: SGHRS, YFSETQ. Trimming at V came to 3 bases and at J to 7 bases, leaving 6 bases not matched to a gene. This CDR3 spans 14 amino acids. The CDR3 sequence: CASSYWDSPEKLFF. CDR3 bases: TGCGCCAGCAGCTACTGGGACAGTCCTGAAAAACTGTTTTTT.

This clonotype has more than one count but fewer than ten. This rearrangement joins TRBV30 to TRBJ1-5; no clear D gene. The length of the CDR3 is 17 residues. The V gene lost 1 base and the J gene lost 2 bases, with 18 bases spanning the gap. Germline CDR1 and CDR2: GTSNPN and SVGIG (reference sequence). The CDR3 loop reads CAWSARLAFAGNQPQHF. The CDR3 region has the DNA TGTGCCTGGAGTGCCCGGTTGGCCTTCGCCGGCAATCAGCCCCAGCATTTT.